Below, 25 T cell receptor beta chains from the same sample are listed, as sequenced in a study of T-cell memory formation after mild COVID-19. MiXCR, run by TCRdb on the 5' RACE reads, gives a single entry per CDR3 protein. This table holds just over 350,000 distinct CDR3 sequences, around an eighth found once. Sequenced input: PBMCs or a T cell subset sorted from them (not recorded which). Source of these receptors: a young man who had mild COVID-19 (a few samples of this study predate the infection). Cell type and time point are not known.

The chain uses TRBV3-1 and TRBJ1-1; unclear D gene. Between the trimmed V and J ends, which lost 5 bases and 1 base, there was a span of 8 bases. Germline loops: CDR1 LGHDT, CDR2 YNNKEL (reference sequence). The length of the CDR3 is 13 residues. The CDR3 coding sequence is TGTGCCAGCAGCGTACTTAGGAACACTGAAGCTTTCTTT. It specifies CASSVLRNTEAFF.

This clonotype appeared a few times. The rearrangement uses TRBV4-2 and TRBJ1-5; D may be TRBD1 (6 bases). The CDR3 is made up of 15 amino acids. Germline V gene lookup returns CDR1 LGHNA and CDR2 YNFKEQ. Trimming left V 0 bases short and J 7 bases short, with 13 bases between. The CDR3 DNA reads as TGTGCCAGCAGCCAAGAGGGACACCAAGGGCAGCCCCAGCATTTT. It specifies CASSQEGHQGQPQHF.

V usage is TRBV24-1 and J usage is TRBJ2-2; 13 bases line up with TRBD2. The CDR3 runs to 17 residues. Losses at the gene ends were 5 bases for V and 4 bases for J; bases not matched to a gene: 6. Germline loops: CDR1 KGHDR, CDR2 SFDVKD. CDR3 nucleotide sequence: TGTGCCACCAGTGGCCAGACTAGCGGGGGGCGCACCGGGGAGCTGTTTTTT. Translation gives CATSGQTSGGRTGELFF.

The sample holds a few counts of this clonotype. The V and J genes are TRBV3-1 and TRBJ2-5, with no clear D. V was pared by 0 bases and J by 1 base, with 6 bases between. The CDR3 extends over 14 amino acids. Germline V gives CDR1 LGHDT, CDR2 YNNKEL (reference sequence). Here the CDR3 DNA reads TGTGCCAGCAGCCAAGACGGTTCCCAAGAGACCCAGTACTTC. It yields the protein CASSQDGSQETQYF.

This clonotype has more than one count but fewer than ten. V gene TRBV6-2 or TRBV6-3 combines with J gene TRBJ1-5; possibly TRBD1 for D (5 bases). The CDR3 consists of 13 residues. Germline loops: CDR1 MNHEY, CDR2 SVGEGT. Trimming stripped 2 bases from V and 7 bases from J, with 9 bases between. The CDR3, as DNA: TGTGCCAGCAGTTACCAGGACAAACAGCCCCAGCATTTT. Its protein product is CASSYQDKQPQHF.

This clonotype showed up just a few times. The CDR3 nucleotides read TGTGCCAGCAGCTTAGGTCGACTTGGGACCTACAATGAGCAGTTCTTC. Translating it yields CASSLGRLGTYNEQFF. This rearrangement joins TRBV7-2 to TRBJ2-1; the D is unclear. This CDR3 is 16 amino acids long. Trimming took 1 base from V and 2 from J, leaving 12 bases between them. CDR1 is SGHTA and CDR2 is FQGNSA in the germline V gene.

For the CDR3, the DNA is TGTGCCAGCAGCTCGGGACAGGGGACGTTCAAACCGTACGTC. This sequence encodes CASSSGQGTFKPYV. The J gene is TRBJ2-7, the V gene TRBV28; 10 bases are a match to TRBD1. Germline V gene lookup returns CDR1 MDHEN and CDR2 SYDVKM. CDR3 length: 14 residues. V shed 6 bases and J 12 bases; nucleotides not matched to a gene: 14.

This clonotype was seen more than once but under ten times. The J gene is TRBJ2-3, the V gene TRBV7-6; 12 positions match TRBD2. Germline V CDR1 and CDR2: SGHVS, FNYEAQ. With V trimmed by 7 bases and J by 0 bases, 5 bases remained unmatched. The CDR3 is 16 residues long. The CDR3 region has the DNA TGTGCCAGCACCCTAGCGGGGGGGACTAGCACAGATACGCAGTATTTT. Amino acids: CASTLAGGTSTDTQYF. The full variable domain, with the rest looked up from reference TRBV7-6 and TRBJ2-3, is GAGVSQSPRYKVTKRGQDVALRCDPISGHVSLYWYRQALGQGPEFLTYFNYEAQQDKSGLPNDRFSAERPEGSISTLTIQRTEQRDSAMYRCASTLAGGTSTDTQYFGPGTRLTVL.

This clonotype turned up a few times. The V call is TRBV12-3 or TRBV12-4, the J call TRBJ1-2, with TRBD1 matching over 7 bases. This CDR3 has 15 amino acids. V shed 3 bases and J 3 bases; nucleotides not matched to a gene: 7. The DNA for the CDR3 is TGTGCCAGCAGTTTTGACAGGGTGAGGGACTATGGCTACACCTTC. It encodes CASSFDRVRDYGYTF.

The chain links TRBV4-3 to TRBJ1-1; TRBD1 aligns across 8 bases. The J segment lost 3 bases and the V segment lost 0 bases, leaving 12 bases of the junction unmatched. The CDR3 is 18 residues long. Germline V gene sequence: CDR1 LGHNA, CDR2 YSLEER. The CDR3 coding sequence is TGCGCCAGCAGCCAAGATGGGACAGGTCCGGGGGGGGACACTGAAGCTTTCTTT. It codes for CASSQDGTGPGGDTEAFF.

This clonotype was found a few times. The chain employs TRBV20-1 and TRBJ1-4; no definite D call. This CDR3 has 14 residues. The germline V gene has CDR1 DFQATT and CDR2 SNEGSKA (reference sequence). Trimming removed 5 bases from V and 8 bases from J, with 18 bases in between. In DNA form, the CDR3 reads TGCAGTGCTGGGGTTTCGGGAGTTGGGGAAAAACTGTTTTTT. Protein product: CSAGVSGVGEKLFF.

The gene calls are TRBV6-5 and TRBJ2-1; D is possibly TRBD2 (5 bases). The CDR3 totals 14 residues. The V gene's germline CDR1 is MNHEY and CDR2 SVGAGI. Trimming removed 0 bases from V and 6 bases from J, with 9 bases in between. The DNA for the CDR3 is TGTGCCAGCAGTTACTCGGCAGAGGGCAATGAGCAGTTCTTC. Its translation: CASSYSAEGNEQFF.

The gene calls are TRBV7-9 and TRBJ1-1, with D hard to call. The CDR3 covers 14 residues. The germline V gene has CDR1 SEHNR and CDR2 FQNEAQ (reference sequence). With 3 bases removed from V and 1 base from J, the gap between germline ends came to 9 bases. The CDR3 DNA follows: TGTGCCAGCAGCTTCCGGGCCACGAACACTGAAGCTTTCTTT. It encodes CASSFRATNTEAFF.

In its sample, this clonotype was seen a few times. V usage is TRBV5-1 and J usage is TRBJ1-5, with TRBD1 identical over 12 bases. J was trimmed by 2 bases and V by 4 bases; bases with no gene match: 7. The germline V gene encodes CDR1 SGHRS and CDR2 YFSETQ. This CDR3 has 17 residues. The CDR3 DNA reads TGCGCCAGCAGCCCGGGGACAGGGGGCGCGGGCAATCAGCCCCAGCATTTT. Translated: CASSPGTGGAGNQPQHF.

The chain uses TRBV6-2 or TRBV6-3 and TRBJ2-5; the D is unclear. The CDR3 length is 12 residues. The ends were cut back, 6 bases at V and 9 bases at J, with 14 bases in the middle. CDR1 is MNHEY and CDR2 is SVGEGT in the germline V gene. In nucleotides, the CDR3 is TGTGCCAGCAGCTTCGACTTTGGGCCCCAGTACTTC. It yields the protein CASSFDFGPQYF.

This clonotype came up a few times. The chain has TRBV29-1 and TRBJ1-4, with 8 bases identical to TRBD1. V lost 6 bases, J lost 3 bases, and 3 bases stayed unmatched. The CDR3 is made up of 13 amino acids. The germline V gene has CDR1 SQVTM and CDR2 ANQGSEA. The CDR3 coding sequence is TGCAGCGTAGGGGACAGGTCTAATGAAAAACTGTTTTTT. This codes for CSVGDRSNEKLFF. The full variable domain, its missing parts supplied by reference TRBV29-1 and TRBJ1-4, is SAVISQKPSRDICQRGTSLTIQCQVDSQVTMMFWYRQQPGQSLTLIATANQGSEATYESGFVIDKFPISRPNLTFSTLTVSNMSPEDSSIYLCSVGDRSNEKLFFGSGTQLSVL.

The chain is built from TRBV6-5 and TRBJ2-1, with 12 bases identical to TRBD2. From germline, CDR1 is MNHEY and CDR2 SVGAGI. There are 16 residues in the CDR3. J gave up 9 bases and V 2 bases, and 8 bases lay outside the gene matches. As DNA, the CDR3 is TGTGCCAGCAGTTACGGACTAGCGGGGTCTGTGGCTGAGCAGTTCTTC. It translates to CASSYGLAGSVAEQFF.

The rearrangement uses TRBV20-1 and TRBJ1-4; D may be TRBD1 (5 bases). The germline gives CDR1 DFQATT, CDR2 SNEGSKA (reference sequence). This CDR3 comprises 13 residues. V was pared by 5 bases and J by 8 bases, with 15 bases between. The CDR3 region is CSARAGTKEKLFF. Here the CDR3 DNA reads TGCAGTGCTCGAGCCGGGACCAAGGAAAAACTGTTTTTT.

This clonotype was seen only a few times. The chain couples TRBV6-1 to TRBJ2-7; 7 nucleotides agree with TRBD1. This CDR3 has 13 residues. The V gene end was trimmed by 4 bases and the J gene end by 6 bases; junction bases not matched to a gene: 6. CDR1 is MNHNS and CDR2 is SASEGT in the germline V gene. CDR3 residues: CASSAETGTEQYV. CDR3 sequence (DNA): TGTGCCAGCAGTGCGGAGACAGGGACCGAGCAGTACGTC.

The J gene is TRBJ2-3, the V gene TRBV20-1, with TRBD1 matching over 7 bases. J gave up 2 bases and V 6 bases, and 8 bases lay outside the gene matches. The CDR3 is made up of 14 amino acids. The V gene's germline CDR1 is DFQATT and CDR2 SNEGSKA (reference sequence). The CDR3 DNA is TGCAGTGCCCCGACAGGGTACTTCACAGATACGCAGTATTTT. It translates to CSAPTGYFTDTQYF.

Points on this clonotype: No conserved phenylalanine or tryptophan is present at the end of the CDR3, so a read error is the likely explanation. This sequence joins TRBV4-3 and TRBJ2-5; D remains unclear. This CDR3 region has 13 residues. Germline loops: CDR1 LGHNA, CDR2 YSLEER. V gave up 0 bases and J gave up 3 bases, with 5 bases separating them. The CDR3 loop is CASSQEQKETQYV. The CDR3 bases are TGCGCCAGCAGCCAAGAACAGAAAGAGACCCAGTACGTC.

This clonotype has a handful of counts. The V and J genes are TRBV7-2 and TRBJ2-7, with 7 bases fitting TRBD1. The V and J ends lost 2 bases and 3 bases, in that order; junction bases with no gene match: 4. CDR1 is SGHTA, CDR2 FQGNSA, per germline. This CDR3 has 14 residues. This chain's CDR3 is CASSLSAGGYEQYV. The DNA of the CDR3 is TGTGCCAGCAGCTTATCAGCAGGGGGCTACGAGCAGTACGTC.

This chain connects TRBV4-3 to TRBJ2-3; no reliable D call. Trimming took off 0 bases at V and 0 bases at J, with 7 bases between the two ends. CDR1 and CDR2 (germline): LGHNA, YSLEER. This CDR3 comprises 15 residues. The CDR3 region has the DNA TGCGCCAGCAGCCAAGATCTCTTTAGCACAGATACGCAGTATTTT. Amino acid sequence: CASSQDLFSTDTQYF.

This clonotype has only a few counts. The J gene is TRBJ2-5, the V gene TRBV6-2 or TRBV6-3; no clear D. This CDR3 spans 13 amino acids. The germline V and J ends were trimmed by 8 bases and 5 bases, with 15 bases remaining between them. CDR1 is MNHEY and CDR2 is SVGEGT in the germline V gene. CDR3 protein: CASATGYWETQYF. CDR3 coding DNA: TGTGCCAGCGCCACGGGCTATTGGGAGACCCAGTACTTC.

The V call is TRBV27, the J call TRBJ2-5, with 12 bases lining up with TRBD2. Looked up from germline, CDR1 is MNHEY and CDR2 is SMNVEV (reference sequence). This CDR3 is built from 17 residues. V lost 4 bases, J lost 4 bases, and 10 bases stayed unmatched. As DNA, the CDR3 is TGTGCCAGCAGTTATCTAGCGGGGGGGCGGGGTAGAGAGACCCAGTACTTC. Translating gives CASSYLAGGRGRETQYF.